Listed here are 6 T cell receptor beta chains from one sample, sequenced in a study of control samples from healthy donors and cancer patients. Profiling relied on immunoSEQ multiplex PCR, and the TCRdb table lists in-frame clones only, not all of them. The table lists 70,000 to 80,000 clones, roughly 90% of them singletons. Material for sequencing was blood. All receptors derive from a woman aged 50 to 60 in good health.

The CDR3 DNA is TGTGCCAGCAGTTACTCGTTCGGAATCTCTGGAAACACCATATATTTT. This sequence encodes CASSYSFGISGNTIYF. The gene calls are TRBV6-5 and TRBJ1-3; D gene uncertain. The CDR3 length is 16 residues. Germline V lookup: CDR1 MNHEY, CDR2 SVGAGI. With 0 bases removed from V and 0 bases from J, the gap between germline ends came to 9 bases.

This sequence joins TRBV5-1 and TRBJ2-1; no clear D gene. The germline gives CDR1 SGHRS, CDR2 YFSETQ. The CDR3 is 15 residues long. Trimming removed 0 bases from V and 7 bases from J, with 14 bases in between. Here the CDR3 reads CASSLEVVPGNEQFF. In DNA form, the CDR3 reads TGCGCCAGCAGCTTGGAGGTTGTCCCCGGGAATGAGCAGTTCTTC. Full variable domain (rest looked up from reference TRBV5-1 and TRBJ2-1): KAGVTQTPRYLIKTRGQQVTLSCSPISGHRSVSWYQQTPGQGLQFLFEYFSETQRNKGNFPGRFSGRQFSNSRSEMNVSTLELGDSALYLCASSLEVVPGNEQFFGPGTRLTVL.

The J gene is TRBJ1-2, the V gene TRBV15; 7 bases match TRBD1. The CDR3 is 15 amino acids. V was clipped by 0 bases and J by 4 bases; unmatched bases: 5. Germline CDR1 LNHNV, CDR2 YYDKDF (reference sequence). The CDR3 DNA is TGTGCCACCAGCAGAGATCTAGGGACAGCCTATGGCTACACCTTC. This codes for CATSRDLGTAYGYTF.

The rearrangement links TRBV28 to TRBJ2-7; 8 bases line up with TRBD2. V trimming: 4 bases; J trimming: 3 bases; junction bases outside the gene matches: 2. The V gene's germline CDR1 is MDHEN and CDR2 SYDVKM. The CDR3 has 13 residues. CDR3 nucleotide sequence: TGTGCCAGCAGTTCCGGGGGGGACTACGAGCAGTACTTC. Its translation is CASSSGGDYEQYF.

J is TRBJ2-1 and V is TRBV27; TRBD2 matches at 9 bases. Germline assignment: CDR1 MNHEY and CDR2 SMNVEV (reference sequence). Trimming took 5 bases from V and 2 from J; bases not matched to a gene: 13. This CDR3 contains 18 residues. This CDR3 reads CASSPAVGGRATYNEQFF. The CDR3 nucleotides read TGTGCCAGCAGTCCTGCGGTCGGCGGGAGGGCCACCTACAATGAGCAGTTCTTC.

CDR3 protein: CASTTGGGNQPQHF. CDR3 DNA: TGTGCCAGCACGACAGGGGGCGGCAATCAGCCCCAGCATTTT. The rearrangement links TRBV6-6 to TRBJ1-5; 10 positions agree with TRBD1. There are 14 residues in the CDR3. Per the germline V gene, CDR1 is MNHNY and CDR2 is SVGAGI (reference sequence). V shed 7 bases and J 2 bases; nucleotides not matched to a gene: 2.